This passage covers 30 T cell receptor beta chains from one sample sequenced in a study of T cells and Merkel cell carcinoma outcomes. Generated by immunoSEQ multiplex PCR, the TCRdb table keeps only in-frame clones and is missing some. Here the sample spans 4,000 to 5,000 clones, more than 75% being singletons. The specimen was tumor tissue from Merkel cell carcinoma. These receptors originate from a human donor with Merkel cell carcinoma.

Remarks on this clone: Mismatch with germline at one junction end may stem from a read error. The CDR3 is CANSQTGGNQPQHF. The CDR3 nucleotides read TGTGCCAACAGCCAGACAGGGGGCAATCAGCCCCAGCATTTT. This chain connects TRBV9 to TRBJ1-5, with 8 bases that match TRBD1. From germline, CDR1 is SGDLS and CDR2 YYNGEE. The CDR3 sequence is 14 residues long. The entire variable domain, with the rest obtained from reference TRBV9 and TRBJ1-5, is as follows: DSGVTQTPKHLITATGQRVTLRCSPRSGDLSVYWYQQSLDQGLQFLIQYYNGEERAKGNILERFSAQQFPDLHSELNLSSLELGDSALYFCANSQTGGNQPQHFGDGTRLSIL.

The V call is TRBV5-1, the J call TRBJ2-6; tentatively, D is TRBD2 (5 bases). This CDR3 is 16 amino acids long. V was cut by 5 bases and J by 0 bases, with 12 bases left in between. Germline V gene data show CDR1 as SGHRS and CDR2 as YFSETQ. This CDR3 reads CASSFQGSSGANVLTF. The CDR3 bases are TGCGCCAGCAGTTTTCAAGGGAGCTCTGGGGCCAACGTCCTGACTTTC.

The rearrangement uses TRBV7-9 and TRBJ1-2, with D perhaps TRBD1 (5 bases). Germline V lookup: CDR1 SEHNR, CDR2 FQNEAQ (reference sequence). The CDR3 contains 13 residues. V was clipped by 2 bases and J by 11 bases, with 15 bases between them. The CDR3 region is CASSLSSPGSYTF. The CDR3 DNA reads TGTGCCAGCAGCTTAAGTTCGCCAGGGAGTTACACCTTC.

The chain uses TRBV11-2 and TRBJ2-3, with 9 bases identical to TRBD2. Germline lookup yields CDR1 SGHAT and CDR2 FQNNGV. The CDR3 totals 17 residues. The ends lost 5 bases at V and 6 bases at J; junction bases unmatched: 15. The CDR3 sequence is CASSPQWAGGLGDTQYF. CDR3 DNA sequence: TGTGCCAGCAGCCCCCAGTGGGCGGGAGGGCTCGGGGATACGCAGTATTTT.

This rearrangement joins TRBV5-1 to TRBJ1-4, with D perhaps matching TRBD1 (6 bases). V was pared by 4 bases and J by 7 bases, with 14 bases between. Looked up from germline, CDR1 is SGHRS and CDR2 is YFSETQ. This CDR3 is 14 amino acids long. CDR3 nucleotide sequence: TGCGCCAGCAGCGAAGGGACATACGCTGAAAAACTGTTTTTT. Translating gives CASSEGTYAEKLFF.

The V gene is TRBV9, the J gene TRBJ2-3, with D tentatively TRBD2 (6 bases). Germline CDR1 SGDLS, CDR2 YYNGEE. Trimming stripped 3 bases from V and 2 bases from J, with 16 bases between. The CDR3 is 16 amino acids. In nucleotides, the CDR3 is TGTGCCAGCAGCGGGGCAGCGGGCGGATACACAGATACGCAGTATTTT. It specifies CASSGAAGGYTDTQYF.

This chain uses TRBV10-3 with TRBJ1-1; D may be TRBD1 (5 bases). The germline V gene encodes CDR1 ENHRY and CDR2 SYGVKD. The CDR3 runs to 14 residues. Trimming took 0 bases from V and 3 from J, leaving 8 bases between them. CDR3 nucleotide sequence: TGTGCCATCAGTGAGTCCTGGGGGGACACTGAAGCTTTCTTT. Amino acid sequence: CAISESWGDTEAFF.

The rearrangement joins TRBV14 to TRBJ2-5; 11 nucleotides line up with TRBD1. V dropped 1 base and J dropped 5; count of bases not matched to a gene: 6. This CDR3 is built from 16 residues. CDR1 is SGHDN, CDR2 FVKESK, per germline. CDR3: CASSQGRDRGVETQYF. Written as DNA, the CDR3 is TGTGCCAGCAGCCAAGGTCGGGACAGGGGGGTGGAGACCCAGTACTTC.

This clone has a single count. The chain employs TRBV29-1 and TRBJ2-5, with 7 bases matching TRBD1. This CDR3 is 14 amino acids long. With 1 base clipped from V and 1 base from J, the junction kept 3 bases outside the gene matches. CDR1 SQVTM and CDR2 ANQGSEA come from the germline V gene. CDR3: CSVEGGQFQETQYF. For the CDR3, the DNA is TGCAGCGTTGAAGGGGGACAGTTCCAAGAGACCCAGTACTTC.

This chain links TRBV4-3 with TRBJ2-3; TRBD2 agrees at 9 bases. This CDR3 has 14 residues. V lost 3 bases and J lost 9; bases outside the gene matches: 7. In germline, CDR1 is LGHNA, CDR2 YSLEER. CDR3 in amino acids: CASSQDPGLATQYF. CDR3 DNA sequence: TGCGCCAGCAGCCAGGACCCGGGACTAGCCACGCAGTATTTT.

The chain links TRBV5-1 to TRBJ1-2; D remains unclear. Trimming left V 3 bases short and J 0 bases short, with 12 bases between. The CDR3 loop spans 15 amino acids. Germline CDR1 is SGHRS and CDR2 is YFSETQ. CDR3 sequence (DNA): TGCGCCAGCAGCTCCCTAGCAGCAACTAACTATGGCTACACCTTC. Amino acids: CASSSLAATNYGYTF.

The chain combines TRBV27 with TRBJ1-1; possibly TRBD1 for D (5 bases). This CDR3 contains 15 residues. V was clipped by 6 bases and J by 3 bases, with 17 bases between them. Germline assignment: CDR1 MNHEY and CDR2 SMNVEV (reference sequence). Here the CDR3 reads CASRHLTRVHTEAFF. CDR3 nucleotide sequence: TGTGCCAGCAGGCACTTAACCAGGGTCCACACTGAAGCTTTCTTT.

The V call is TRBV19, the J call TRBJ2-3, with D perhaps TRBD1 (5 bases). V shed 6 bases and J shed 4 bases, with 20 bases lying between them. Germline V gene lookup returns CDR1 LNHDA and CDR2 SQIVND (reference sequence). The CDR3 totals 16 residues. CDR3 sequence reads: CASSPPAGSAPDTQYF. CDR3 DNA: TGTGCCAGTAGCCCCCCGGCAGGGTCGGCCCCAGATACGCAGTATTTT.

The chain uses TRBV9 and TRBJ2-2; D is perhaps TRBD1 (5 bases). The V gene lost 0 bases and the J gene lost 8 bases, with 5 bases spanning the gap. The CDR3 length is 12 residues. In germline, CDR1 is SGDLS, CDR2 YYNGEE. CDR3 sequence reads: CASSVAGGELFF. CDR3 bases: TGTGCCAGCAGCGTAGCAGGGGGGGAGCTGTTTTTT.

The V and J genes are TRBV4-1 and TRBJ2-3, with D uncertain. Germline lookup yields CDR1 MGHRA and CDR2 YSYEKL. This CDR3 comprises 17 residues. The V and J ends lost 4 bases and 2 bases respectively, with 19 bases between them. The CDR3 coding sequence is TGCGCCAGCAGCCCCTTCGGTATTTCGGATGTCACAGATACGCAGTATTTT. Residues: CASSPFGISDVTDTQYF.

Here the CDR3 DNA reads TGCGCCAGCAGCTTGGGGAGGGGAACTAATGAAAAACTGTTTTTT. As protein: CASSLGRGTNEKLFF. This chain uses TRBV5-1 with TRBJ1-4, with D perhaps TRBD1 (5 bases). This CDR3 is 15 amino acids long. V was trimmed by 0 bases and J by 1 base, leaving 7 bases between them. The V gene's germline CDR1 is SGHRS and CDR2 YFSETQ.

This clone turned up a few times. V and J are TRBV11-2 and TRBJ1-2; TRBD1 agrees at 7 bases. This CDR3 region has 17 residues. V shed 1 base and J 2 bases; nucleotides not matched to a gene: 10. Germline V gene lookup returns CDR1 SGHAT and CDR2 FQNNGV. The CDR3 region is CASSLAGGQRFNYGYTF. Written as DNA, the CDR3 is TGTGCCAGCAGCTTAGCCGGGGGACAGAGGTTCAACTATGGCTACACCTTC.

By frequency in the sample, this clone is large. The V gene is TRBV7-9, the J gene TRBJ2-2; perhaps TRBD2 as D (5 bases). The length of the CDR3 is 15 residues. Deletions cut 0 bases from V and 2 bases from J, with 7 bases between. CDR1 and CDR2 from the germline V gene are SEHNR and FQNEAQ (reference sequence). The CDR3 DNA sequence: TGTGCCAGCAGCTTAGCTGGACTTAACACCGGGGAGCTGTTTTTT. This encodes CASSLAGLNTGELFF.

The chain combines TRBV7-9 with TRBJ2-1; weak D call: TRBD2 (5 bases). Germline-derived CDR1 and CDR2 are SEHNR and FQNEAQ (reference sequence). Deletions cut 4 bases from V and 0 bases from J, with 16 bases between. CDR3 size: 17 residues. As DNA, the CDR3 is TGTGCCAGCAGCTCAAAATGGACTGGCAGCTCCTACAATGAGCAGTTCTTC. This gives the protein CASSSKWTGSSYNEQFF.

V is TRBV7-9 and J is TRBJ2-7, with 12 bases aligning to TRBD2. The V gene end was trimmed by 5 bases and the J gene end by 1 base; junction bases not matched to a gene: 3. Germline-derived CDR1 and CDR2 are SEHNR and FQNEAQ (reference sequence). The CDR3 runs to 15 residues. CDR3 loop: CASSPSGGGSYEQYF. CDR3 nucleotides: TGTGCCAGCAGCCCTAGCGGGGGGGGTTCCTACGAGCAGTACTTC.

The rearrangement joins TRBV19 to TRBJ2-5; TRBD2 aligns across 9 bases. In germline, CDR1 is LNHDA, CDR2 SQIVND (reference sequence). The CDR3 extends over 14 amino acids. Unmatched junction bases numbered 6, after V lost 5 bases and J lost 5 bases. The CDR3 region has the DNA TGTGCCAGTAGTTTGGCTAGCGGGATTGAGACCCAGTACTTC. It is translated as CASSLASGIETQYF. The whole variable domain, remainder taken from reference TRBV19 and TRBJ2-5, is DGGITQSPKYLFRKEGQNVTLSCEQNLNHDAMYWYRQDPGQGLRLIYYSQIVNDFQKGDIAEGYSVSREKKESFPLTVTSAQKNPTAFYLCASSLASGIETQYFGPGTRLLVL.

For this clone: The junction differs from germline at one of its ends, possibly a read error. This specimen includes other DNA sequences encoding the same CDR3. V is TRBV2 and J is TRBJ2-1, with a weak D call TRBD2 (5 bases). The CDR3 is 14 residues long. Germline lookup yields CDR1 SNHLY and CDR2 FYNNEI. DNA of the CDR3: TGTGCCAGCAAGGTCCTGGACTCCTACAATGAGCAATTCTTC. It is translated as CASKVLDSYNEQFF.

The rearrangement uses TRBV2 and TRBJ2-7; D gene ambiguous. Germline lookup yields CDR1 SNHLY and CDR2 FYNNEI. The CDR3 runs 11 residues. Trimming removed 8 bases at V and 2 bases at J, with 7 bases between. CDR3 sequence: CASESPYEQYF. The CDR3 region has the DNA TGTGCCAGCGAGTCTCCCTACGAGCAGTACTTC. The full variable domain, its missing parts supplied by reference TRBV2 and TRBJ2-7, is EPEVTQTPSHQVTQMGQEVILRCVPISNHLYFYWYRQILGQKVEFLVSFYNNEISEKSEIFDDQFSVERPDGSNFTLKIRSTKLEDSAMYFCASESPYEQYFGPGTRLTVT.

The chain uses TRBV2 and TRBJ1-4, with 10 bases matching TRBD1. CDR3 length equals 14 residues. V lost 6 bases, J lost 8 bases, and 6 bases stayed unmatched. Per germline, CDR1 SNHLY and CDR2 FYNNEI. The CDR3 DNA reads as TGTGCCAGCAGGGATCGGACAGGGGGAGAAAAACTGTTTTTT. As protein: CASRDRTGGEKLFF.

Only one count was recorded for this clone. The genes are TRBV29-1 and TRBJ2-1, with no clear D. Looked up from germline, CDR1 is SQVTM and CDR2 is ANQGSEA. CDR3 size: 13 residues. V gave up 3 bases and J gave up 6 bases, with 12 bases separating them. The CDR3 spells CSVESALFNEQFF. CDR3 in DNA: TGCAGCGTTGAGAGCGCGCTATTCAATGAGCAGTTCTTC.

This clone was seen a single time. The chain uses TRBV2 and TRBJ2-7; TRBD1 matches at 9 bases. The length of the CDR3 is 15 residues. Germline CDR1 and CDR2: SNHLY and FYNNEI. V was pared by 2 bases and J by 2 bases, with 4 bases of the junction left unmatched. CDR3 DNA sequence: TGTGCCAGCAGTGAAATACAGGGGGCCCCCTACGAGCAGTACTTC. This codes for CASSEIQGAPYEQYF.

The chain has TRBV7-9 and TRBJ1-1; 8 positions agree with TRBD1. The CDR3 has 14 amino acids. V lost 5 bases, J lost 4 bases, and 6 bases stayed unmatched. Germline V lookup: CDR1 SEHNR, CDR2 FQNEAQ (reference sequence). The CDR3 coding sequence is TGTGCCAGCAGCGCCCAAACAGGGGGCACTGAAGCTTTCTTT. It codes for CASSAQTGGTEAFF.

The rearrangement uses TRBV28 and TRBJ1-1; the D is unclear. The CDR3 covers 13 residues. The germline gives CDR1 MDHEN, CDR2 SYDVKM. Deletions cut 4 bases from V and 0 bases from J, with 6 bases between. The CDR3 loop is CASSSIMNTEAFF. Here the CDR3 DNA reads TGTGCCAGCAGTTCTATTATGAACACTGAAGCTTTCTTT.

This clone was seen only a few times. The V and J genes are TRBV9 and TRBJ2-5; either TRBD1 or TRBD2 may fit D (5 bases each). The CDR3 is 14 amino acids. Trimming stripped 3 bases from V and 4 bases from J, with 13 bases between. The V gene's germline CDR1 is SGDLS and CDR2 YYNGEE. CDR3 loop: CASSESGGGETQYF. CDR3 coding DNA: TGTGCCAGCAGCGAGTCCGGTGGGGGAGAGACCCAGTACTTC.

V usage is TRBV10-3 and J usage is TRBJ2-3; either TRBD1 or TRBD2 may supply D (5 bases each). Germline lookup yields CDR1 ENHRY and CDR2 SYGVKD. Trimming left V 7 bases short and J 2 bases short, with 13 bases between. The CDR3 consists of 14 residues. The DNA of the CDR3 is TGTGCCATCAAGGGCAGGGACCCCACAGATACGCAGTATTTT. Translation gives CAIKGRDPTDTQYF.